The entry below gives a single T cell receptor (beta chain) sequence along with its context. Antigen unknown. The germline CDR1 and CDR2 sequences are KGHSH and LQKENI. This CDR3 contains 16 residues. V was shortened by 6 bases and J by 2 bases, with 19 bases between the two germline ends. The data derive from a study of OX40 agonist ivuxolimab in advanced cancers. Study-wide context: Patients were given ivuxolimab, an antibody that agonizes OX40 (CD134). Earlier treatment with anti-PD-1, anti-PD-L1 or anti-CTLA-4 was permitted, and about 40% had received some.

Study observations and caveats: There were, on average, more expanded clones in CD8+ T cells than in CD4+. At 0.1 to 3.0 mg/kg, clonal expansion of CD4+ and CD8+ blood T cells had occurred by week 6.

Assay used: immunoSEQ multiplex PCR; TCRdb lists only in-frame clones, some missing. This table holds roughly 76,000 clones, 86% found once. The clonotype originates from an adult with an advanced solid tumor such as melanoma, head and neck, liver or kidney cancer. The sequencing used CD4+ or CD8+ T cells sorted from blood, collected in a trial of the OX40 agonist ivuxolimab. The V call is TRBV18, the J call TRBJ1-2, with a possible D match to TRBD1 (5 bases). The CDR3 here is CASSEKGDLPNYGYTF. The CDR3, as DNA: TGTGCCAGCTCCGAAAAAGGGGACTTACCGAACTATGGCTACACCTTC.